This entry concerns a single T cell receptor beta chain. Random hexamers were used to reverse transcribe an amount of about 0.45 to 1 ug RNA. In TCRdb, the immunoSEQ multiplex PCR reads were re-called with MiXCR into one record per CDR3 protein. The table includes more than 65,000 distinct CDR3 sequences, roughly 94% detected once. The data belong to a study of CD8 T cells in Susac syndrome. Peripheral blood CD8+ and CD4+ T cells were profiled by TCR beta sequencing. Controls were healthy donors chosen to match patients in age and sex. Bulk CD8+ and CD4+ cells came from magnetic negative isolation; CD8+ TEMRA by FACS. This clonotype originated in a human donor in good health. The material sequenced was CD8+ T cells from PBMCs.

The chain's CDR3 is CACHGGGLSDIQYF. The CDR3 coding sequence is TGTGCCTGCCACGGAGGGGGCCTCAGTGACATTCAGTACTTC. V gene TRBV19 combines with J gene TRBJ2-4; D perhaps matches TRBD1 (7 bases). Germline-derived CDR1 and CDR2 are LNHDA and SQIVND (reference sequence). The length of the CDR3 is 14 residues. Trimming stripped 11 bases from V and 8 bases from J, with 22 bases between.